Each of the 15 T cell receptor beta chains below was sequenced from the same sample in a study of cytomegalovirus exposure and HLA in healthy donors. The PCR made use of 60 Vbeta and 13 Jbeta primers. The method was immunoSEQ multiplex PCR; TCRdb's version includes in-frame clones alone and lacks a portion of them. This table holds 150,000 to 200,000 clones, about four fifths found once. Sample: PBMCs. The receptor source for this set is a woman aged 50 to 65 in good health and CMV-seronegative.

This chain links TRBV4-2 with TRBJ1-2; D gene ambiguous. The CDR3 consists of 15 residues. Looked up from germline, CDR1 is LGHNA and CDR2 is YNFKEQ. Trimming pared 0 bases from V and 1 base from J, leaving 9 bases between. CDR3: CASSQDEGDNYGYTF. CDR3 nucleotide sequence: TGTGCCAGCAGCCAAGATGAAGGAGATAACTATGGCTACACCTTC.

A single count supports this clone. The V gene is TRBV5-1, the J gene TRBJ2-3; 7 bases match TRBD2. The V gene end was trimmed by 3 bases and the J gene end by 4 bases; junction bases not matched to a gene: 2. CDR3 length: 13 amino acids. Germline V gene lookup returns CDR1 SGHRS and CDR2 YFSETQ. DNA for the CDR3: TGCGCCAGCAGCTGGGGGGGGGCAGATACGCAGTATTTT. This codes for CASSWGGADTQYF.

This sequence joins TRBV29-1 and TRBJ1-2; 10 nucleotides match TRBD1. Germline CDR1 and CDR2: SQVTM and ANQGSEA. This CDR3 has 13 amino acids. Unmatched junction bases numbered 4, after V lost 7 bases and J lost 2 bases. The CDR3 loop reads CSAMGQGNYGYTF. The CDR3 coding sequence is TGCAGCGCAATGGGACAGGGGAACTATGGCTACACCTTC. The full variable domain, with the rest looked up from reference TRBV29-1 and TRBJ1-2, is SAVISQKPSRDICQRGTSLTIQCQVDSQVTMMFWYRQQPGQSLTLIATANQGSEATYESGFVIDKFPISRPNLTFSTLTVSNMSPEDSSIYLCSAMGQGNYGYTFGSGTRLTVV.

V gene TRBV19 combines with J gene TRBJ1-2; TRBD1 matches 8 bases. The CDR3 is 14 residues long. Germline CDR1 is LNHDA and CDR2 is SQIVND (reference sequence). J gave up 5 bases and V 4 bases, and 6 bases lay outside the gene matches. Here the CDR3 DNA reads TGTGCCAGTAGTACTTCCTGGGACAGGTATGGCTACACCTTC. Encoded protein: CASSTSWDRYGYTF.

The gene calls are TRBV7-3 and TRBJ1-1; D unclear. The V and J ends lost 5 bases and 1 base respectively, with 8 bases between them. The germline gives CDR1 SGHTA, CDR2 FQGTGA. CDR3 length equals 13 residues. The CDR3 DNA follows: TGTGCCAGCAGCCAGGAAGGGAACACTGAAGCTTTCTTT. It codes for CASSQEGNTEAFF.

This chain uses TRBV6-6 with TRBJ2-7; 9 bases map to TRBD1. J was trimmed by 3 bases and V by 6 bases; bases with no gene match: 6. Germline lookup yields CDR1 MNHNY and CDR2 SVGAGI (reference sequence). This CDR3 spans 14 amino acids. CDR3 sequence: CASSPGTGYYEQYF. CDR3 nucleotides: TGTGCCAGCAGCCCCGGGACAGGGTACTACGAGCAGTACTTC.

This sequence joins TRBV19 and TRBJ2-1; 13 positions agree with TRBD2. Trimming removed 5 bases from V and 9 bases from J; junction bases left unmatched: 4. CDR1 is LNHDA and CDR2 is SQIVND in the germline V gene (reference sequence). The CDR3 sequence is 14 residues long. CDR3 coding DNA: TGTGCCAGTAGTGAAGGACTAGCGGGGGTTGAGCAGTTCTTC. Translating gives CASSEGLAGVEQFF.

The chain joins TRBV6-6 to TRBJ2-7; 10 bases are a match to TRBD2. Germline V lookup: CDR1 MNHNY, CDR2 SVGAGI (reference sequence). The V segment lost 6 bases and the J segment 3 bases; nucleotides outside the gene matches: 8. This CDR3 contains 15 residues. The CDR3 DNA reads TGTGCCAGCAGCTCCGAACGGACTAGCGGCTACGAGCAGTACTTC. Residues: CASSSERTSGYEQYF.

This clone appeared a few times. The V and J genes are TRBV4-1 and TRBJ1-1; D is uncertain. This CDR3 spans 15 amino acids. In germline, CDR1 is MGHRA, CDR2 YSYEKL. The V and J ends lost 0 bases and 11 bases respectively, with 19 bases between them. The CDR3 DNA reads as TGCGCCAGCAGCCAAGATTCGAGGCGCCCCGGGGTTGCTTTCTTT. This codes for CASSQDSRRPGVAFF.

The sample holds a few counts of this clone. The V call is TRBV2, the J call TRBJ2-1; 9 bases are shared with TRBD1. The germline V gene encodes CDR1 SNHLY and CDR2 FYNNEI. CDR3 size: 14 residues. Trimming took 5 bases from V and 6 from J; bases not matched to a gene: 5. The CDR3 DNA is TGTGCCAGCAGTCCCGGGACAGGGTTCAATGAGCAGTTCTTC. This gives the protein CASSPGTGFNEQFF.

The CDR3 protein is CASSENWSGQPQHF. As DNA, the CDR3 is TGTGCCAGCTCTGAGAACTGGTCCGGTCAGCCCCAGCATTTT. The rearrangement uses TRBV28 and TRBJ1-5; D remains ambiguous. V was clipped by 8 bases and J by 6 bases, with 17 bases between them. The germline gives CDR1 MDHEN, CDR2 SYDVKM. CDR3 length equals 14 residues. Full variable domain (rest looked up from reference TRBV28 and TRBJ1-5): DVKVTQSSRYLVKRTGEKVFLECVQDMDHENMFWYRQDPGLGLRLIYFSYDVKMKEKGDIPEGYSVSREKKERFSLILESASTNQTSMYLCASSENWSGQPQHFGDGTRLSIL.

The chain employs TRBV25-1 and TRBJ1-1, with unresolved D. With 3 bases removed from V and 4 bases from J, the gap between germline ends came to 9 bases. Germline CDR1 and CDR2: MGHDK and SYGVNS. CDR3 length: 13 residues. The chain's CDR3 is CASSEPGSTEAFF. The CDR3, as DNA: TGTGCCAGCAGTGAGCCGGGTAGCACTGAAGCTTTCTTT.

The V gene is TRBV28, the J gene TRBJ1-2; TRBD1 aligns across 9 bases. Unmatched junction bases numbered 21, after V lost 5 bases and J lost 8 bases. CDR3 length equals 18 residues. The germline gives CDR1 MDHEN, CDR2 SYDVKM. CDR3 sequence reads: CASSPPTGGRILVWGYTF. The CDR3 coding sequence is TGTGCCAGCAGTCCGCCGACAGGGGGTCGGATTCTGGTTTGGGGCTACACCTTC.

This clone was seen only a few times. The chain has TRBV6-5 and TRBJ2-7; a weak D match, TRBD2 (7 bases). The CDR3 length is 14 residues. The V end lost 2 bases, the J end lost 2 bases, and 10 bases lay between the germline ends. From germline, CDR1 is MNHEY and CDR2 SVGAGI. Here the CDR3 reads CASSYGRGTYEQYF. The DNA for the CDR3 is TGTGCCAGCAGTTACGGGAGGGGGACCTACGAGCAGTACTTC.

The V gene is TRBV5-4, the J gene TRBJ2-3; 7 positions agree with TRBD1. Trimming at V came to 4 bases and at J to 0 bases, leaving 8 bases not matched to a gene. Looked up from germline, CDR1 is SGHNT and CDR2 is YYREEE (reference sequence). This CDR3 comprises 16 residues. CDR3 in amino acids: CASSTPATGSTDTQYF. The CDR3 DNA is TGTGCCAGCAGCACTCCTGCGACAGGGAGCACAGATACGCAGTATTTT.